One and the same sample provided the 21 T cell receptor beta chains below, sequenced in a study of identical twins. Via MiXCR, TCRdb re-called the 5' RACE reads, giving one row per CDR3 protein. The sample lists 240,000 or so distinct CDR3 sequences, 5.5% to 7% seen once, with 3.5% to 4% in the top ten. These sequences were also reported in another study, on yellow fever vaccine responses in identical twins.

The sample comprised memory (CD45RO+) T cells sorted from blood. The source is a woman younger than 35 in good health.

The chain is built from TRBV20-1 and TRBJ1-2; D uncertain. This CDR3 has 11 amino acids. Germline CDR1 DFQATT, CDR2 SNEGSKA (reference sequence). The ends were cut back, 2 bases at V and 9 bases at J, with 10 bases in the middle. CDR3 protein: CSARLPGSYTF. The CDR3 DNA follows: TGCAGTGCTAGATTGCCTGGGAGCTACACCTTC.

This clonotype was detected only a few times. The genes are TRBV20-1 and TRBJ1-5, with TRBD1 matching 8 bases. J was trimmed by 6 bases and V by 6 bases; bases with no gene match: 7. Germline V lookup: CDR1 DFQATT, CDR2 SNEGSKA (reference sequence). The CDR3 has 13 amino acids. The CDR3 DNA follows: TGCAGTGCCCAGGGGGCGCGGGGTCAGCCCCAGCATTTT. Translated: CSAQGARGQPQHF.

This clonotype was seen many times. The chain links TRBV6-6 to TRBJ1-5; no clear D gene. The V end lost 7 bases, the J end lost 0 bases, and 4 bases lay between the germline ends. This CDR3 is 12 amino acids long. Germline CDR1 MNHNY, CDR2 SVGAGI (reference sequence). The CDR3 sequence: CASKGSNQPQHF. For the CDR3, the DNA is TGTGCCAGCAAAGGTAGCAATCAGCCCCAGCATTTT.

This clonotype came up a few times. The chain uses TRBV15 and TRBJ2-1; TRBD2 aligns across 14 bases. Germline lookup yields CDR1 LNHNV and CDR2 YYDKDF (reference sequence). The length of the CDR3 is 15 residues. Trimming took 6 bases from V and 9 from J; bases not matched to a gene: 7. The DNA of the CDR3 is TGTGCCACCAGTATTGGGACTAGCGGGGGCTTTGAGCAGTTCTTC. Residues: CATSIGTSGGFEQFF. The full variable domain, rest sourced from reference TRBV15 and TRBJ2-1, is DAMVIQNPRYQVTQFGKPVTLSCSQTLNHNVMYWYQQKSSQAPKLLFHYYDKDFNNEADTPDNFQSRRPNTSFCFLDIRSPGLGDTAMYLCATSIGTSGGFEQFFGPGTRLTVL.

The rearrangement links TRBV10-3 to TRBJ1-1, with D perhaps TRBD1 (6 bases). V was cut by 3 bases and J by 0 bases, with 20 bases left in between. The CDR3 is 18 residues long. Germline-derived CDR1 and CDR2 are ENHRY and SYGVKD. The CDR3 bases are TGTGCCATCAGTGACCTATTTGGACAGACGGCCTTGAACACTGAAGCTTTCTTT. This gives the protein CAISDLFGQTALNTEAFF.

This clonotype was recorded many times. V usage is TRBV6-2 or TRBV6-3 and J usage is TRBJ1-2; D is unclear. Germline V gives CDR1 MNHEY, CDR2 SVGEGT. V was clipped by 4 bases and J by 8 bases, with 17 bases between them. The length of the CDR3 is 14 residues. This CDR3 reads CASSSNSNSAGYTF. The CDR3 DNA reads as TGTGCCAGCAGTTCCAACTCCAACAGTGCCGGCTACACCTTC.

This clonotype was counted only a few times. The CDR3 reads CASSFTTGAQETQYF. CDR3 sequence (DNA): TGTGCCAGCAGCTTCACGACAGGGGCCCAAGAGACCCAGTACTTC. The rearrangement joins TRBV5-6 to TRBJ2-5; the match to TRBD1 covers 8 bases. Germline V gene data show CDR1 as SGHDT and CDR2 as YYEEEE. The V and J ends lost 2 bases and 1 base, in that order; junction bases with no gene match: 4. The CDR3 is 15 amino acids.

This clonotype was seen ten or more times. V and J are TRBV5-1 and TRBJ1-2, with D perhaps TRBD1 (5 bases). The V gene lost 0 bases and the J gene lost 8 bases, with 14 bases spanning the gap. The CDR3 extends over 14 amino acids. The germline gives CDR1 SGHRS, CDR2 YFSETQ. The CDR3 nucleotides are TGCGCCAGCAGCTTGGGTGACAGCTTCCGAGGCTACACCTTC. Its translation is CASSLGDSFRGYTF.

The rearrangement links TRBV6-2 or TRBV6-3 to TRBJ2-7; D call uncertain. The CDR3 runs 14 residues. The V end was cut by 4 bases, the J end by 2 bases, with 12 bases between. CDR1 is MNHEY, CDR2 SVGEGT, per germline. In DNA form, the CDR3 reads TGTGCCAGCAGTTCCGGCGGCCGTCCCTACGAGCAGTACGTC. Translating it yields CASSSGGRPYEQYV.

Many counts were recorded for this clonotype. The chain recombines TRBV4-1 with TRBJ1-3; D might be TRBD1 (6 bases). The CDR3 loop spans 16 amino acids. Germline CDR1 and CDR2: MGHRA and YSYEKL. With 4 bases removed from V and 0 bases from J, the gap between germline ends came to 13 bases. The CDR3 protein is CASSRVLGHSGNTIYF. Here the CDR3 DNA reads TGCGCCAGCAGCCGGGTCCTGGGACACTCTGGAAACACCATATATTTT.

The chain is built from TRBV2 and TRBJ2-1, with D perhaps TRBD2 (6 bases). There are 14 residues in the CDR3. V shed 11 bases and J shed 3 bases, with 17 bases lying between them. Germline loops: CDR1 SNHLY, CDR2 FYNNEI. The CDR3 loop reads CASRRVSGYNEQFF. The CDR3 coding sequence is TGTGCCTCTAGGAGGGTAAGCGGCTACAATGAGCAGTTCTTC. Variable domain in full (rest from reference TRBV2 and TRBJ2-1): EPEVTQTPSHQVTQMGQEVILRCVPISNHLYFYWYRQILGQKVEFLVSFYNNEISEKSEIFDDQFSVERPDGSNFTLKIRSTKLEDSAMYFCASRRVSGYNEQFFGPGTRLTVL.

At least ten counts were recorded for this clonotype. The rearrangement joins TRBV3-1 to TRBJ2-1, with 12 bases lining up with TRBD2. V trimming: 1 base; J trimming: 6 bases; junction bases outside the gene matches: 4. Germline V gene sequence: CDR1 LGHDT, CDR2 YNNKEL (reference sequence). This CDR3 is built from 16 residues. The CDR3 loop reads CASSQGLAGVSNEQFF. The CDR3 bases are TGTGCCAGCAGCCAAGGACTAGCGGGAGTGAGCAATGAGCAGTTCTTC.

This clonotype was seen a few times. The chain recombines TRBV12-3 or TRBV12-4 with TRBJ1-2; possible D gene TRBD1, 6 bases. The CDR3 length is 14 residues. V lost 6 bases, J lost 2 bases, and 13 bases lay in between. The CDR3 DNA follows: TGTGCCAGCAGCCGGGACAACACCAACTATGGCTACACCTTC. Protein product: CASSRDNTNYGYTF.

V and J are TRBV6-1 and TRBJ2-7; TRBD2 is a possible D gene (6 bases). The V gene lost 10 bases and the J gene lost 2 bases, with 24 bases spanning the gap. Per the germline V gene, CDR1 is MNHNS and CDR2 is SASEGT. This CDR3 contains 16 residues. In nucleotides, the CDR3 is TGTGCCACACGCGGGGTGGGGCAAGGGGCCCCCTACGAGCAGTACTTC. This translates into CATRGVGQGAPYEQYF.

This clonotype was found a few times. The chain joins TRBV5-1 to TRBJ2-7, with TRBD1 matching over 11 bases. This CDR3 is built from 14 residues. Per germline, CDR1 SGHRS and CDR2 YFSETQ. With 7 bases clipped from V and 3 bases from J, the junction kept 6 bases outside the gene matches. The CDR3 is CASWTGGAGYEQYF. CDR3 DNA sequence: TGCGCCAGCTGGACAGGGGGCGCAGGCTACGAGCAGTACTTC.

This clonotype was counted only a few times. The chain has TRBV7-8 and TRBJ2-4; D gene unclear. From germline, CDR1 is SGHVS and CDR2 FQNEAQ. The CDR3 consists of 12 residues. The V end was cut by 5 bases, the J end by 9 bases, with 11 bases between. This CDR3 is CASSTHNGIQYF. CDR3 coding DNA: TGTGCCAGCAGCACTCACAACGGCATTCAGTACTTC.

The chain is built from TRBV6-1 and TRBJ1-1; tentative D call: TRBD1 (5 bases). CDR1 and CDR2 from the germline V gene are MNHNS and SASEGT. Trimming took off 7 bases at V and 1 base at J, with 13 bases between the two ends. The CDR3 is made up of 14 amino acids. CDR3 residues: CASTKSGPNTEAFF. The CDR3 DNA reads as TGTGCCAGCACTAAATCGGGACCGAACACTGAAGCTTTCTTT.

V usage is TRBV5-8 and J usage is TRBJ2-2; no firm D call. V was clipped by 4 bases and J by 4 bases, with 11 bases between them. CDR3 length: 14 amino acids. Germline CDR1 reads SGHTS; CDR2 reads YDEGEE. The CDR3, as DNA: TGTGCCAGCAGCCTAGTGTGGCGCACCGGGGAGCTGTTTTTT. Translated, it gives CASSLVWRTGELFF.

This clonotype was recorded many times. The chain carries TRBV29-1 and TRBJ1-1; D may be TRBD1 (6 bases). The V end was cut by 6 bases, the J end by 1 base, with 12 bases between. The CDR3 runs 13 residues. The germline V gene encodes CDR1 SQVTM and CDR2 ANQGSEA. The DNA for the CDR3 is TGCAGCGTCCCCGGACAGACGAACACTGAAGCTTTCTTT. Translation: CSVPGQTNTEAFF.

The chain uses TRBV29-1 and TRBJ2-5; 8 bases agree with TRBD2. V was clipped by 5 bases and J by 2 bases; unmatched bases: 7. Germline loops: CDR1 SQVTM, CDR2 ANQGSEA. The CDR3 totals 14 residues. CDR3 loop: CSVPSLAAQETQYF. CDR3 in DNA: TGCAGCGTTCCCTCACTAGCGGCACAAGAGACCCAGTACTTC.

This clonotype was counted many times. This chain uses TRBV7-2 with TRBJ1-1; 7 bases match TRBD1. Looked up from germline, CDR1 is SGHTA and CDR2 is FQGNSA. The CDR3 contains 15 residues. J lost 5 bases, V lost 0 bases, and 6 bases had no gene match. CDR3 sequence (DNA): TGTGCCAGCAGCTTAGCCCAGACAGGGCGAACTGAAGCTTTCTTT. It encodes CASSLAQTGRTEAFF. The variable domain in full, completed from reference TRBV7-2 and TRBJ1-1, reads GAGVSQSPSNKVTEKGKDVELRCDPISGHTALYWYRQSLGQGLEFLIYFQGNSAPDKSGLPSDRFSAERTGGSVSTLTIQRTQQEDSAVYLCASSLAQTGRTEAFFGQGTRLTVV.